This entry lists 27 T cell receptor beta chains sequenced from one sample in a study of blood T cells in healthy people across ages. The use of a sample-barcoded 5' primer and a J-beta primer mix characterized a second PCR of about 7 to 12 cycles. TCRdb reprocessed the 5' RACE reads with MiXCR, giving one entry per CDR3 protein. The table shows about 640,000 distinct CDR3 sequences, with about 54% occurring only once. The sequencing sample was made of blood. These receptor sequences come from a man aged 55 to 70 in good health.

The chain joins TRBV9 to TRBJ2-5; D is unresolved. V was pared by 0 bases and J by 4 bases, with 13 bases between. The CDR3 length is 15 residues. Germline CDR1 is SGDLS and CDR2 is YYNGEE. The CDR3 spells CASSVGSVSTETQYF. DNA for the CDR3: TGTGCCAGCAGCGTAGGGTCGGTGAGCACAGAGACCCAGTACTTC.

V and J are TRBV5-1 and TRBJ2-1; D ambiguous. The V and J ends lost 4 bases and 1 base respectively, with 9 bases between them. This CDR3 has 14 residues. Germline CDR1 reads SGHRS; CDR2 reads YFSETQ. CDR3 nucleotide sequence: TGCGCCAGCAGCGTGTTGGGGTCCTACAATGAGCAGTTCTTC. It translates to CASSVLGSYNEQFF.

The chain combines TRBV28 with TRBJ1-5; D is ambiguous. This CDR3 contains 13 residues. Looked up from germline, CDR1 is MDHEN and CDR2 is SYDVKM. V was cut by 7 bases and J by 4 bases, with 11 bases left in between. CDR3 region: CASNYRQNQPQHF. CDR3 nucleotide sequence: TGTGCCAGCAACTATCGGCAGAATCAGCCCCAGCATTTT.

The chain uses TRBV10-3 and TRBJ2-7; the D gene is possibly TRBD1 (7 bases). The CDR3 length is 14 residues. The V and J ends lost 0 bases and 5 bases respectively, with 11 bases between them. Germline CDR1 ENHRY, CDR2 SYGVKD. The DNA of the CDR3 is TGTGCCATCAGTGAGTCGCGGAGGGGGCACGAGCAGTACTTC. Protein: CAISESRRGHEQYF.

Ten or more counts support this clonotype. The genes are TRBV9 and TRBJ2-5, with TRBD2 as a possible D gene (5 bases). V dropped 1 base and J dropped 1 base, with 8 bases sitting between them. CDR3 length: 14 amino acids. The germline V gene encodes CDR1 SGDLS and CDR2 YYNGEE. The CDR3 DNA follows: TGTGCCAGCAGCGTATCTCTAGCCCAAGAGACCCAGTACTTC. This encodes CASSVSLAQETQYF.

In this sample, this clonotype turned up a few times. The CDR3 spells CASSAVNEQFF. The CDR3 coding sequence is TGTGCCAGCAGTGCCGTCAATGAGCAGTTCTTC. The chain employs TRBV6-5 and TRBJ2-1; D is unclear. The CDR3 length is 11 residues. Between the trimmed V and J ends, which lost 5 bases and 6 bases, there was a span of 5 bases. CDR1 and CDR2 from the germline V gene are MNHEY and SVGAGI.

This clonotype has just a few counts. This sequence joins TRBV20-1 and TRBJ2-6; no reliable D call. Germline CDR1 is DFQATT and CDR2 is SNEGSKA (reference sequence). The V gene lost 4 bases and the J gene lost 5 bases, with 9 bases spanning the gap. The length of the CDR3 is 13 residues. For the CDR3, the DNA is TGCAGTGCTACTCGGCCGCGGGCCAACGTCCTGACTTTC. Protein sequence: CSATRPRANVLTF.

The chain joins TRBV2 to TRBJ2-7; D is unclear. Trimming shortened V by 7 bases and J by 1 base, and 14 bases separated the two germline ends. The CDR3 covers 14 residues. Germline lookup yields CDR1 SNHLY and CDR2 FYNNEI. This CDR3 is CASIAGPQSYEQYF. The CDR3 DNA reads TGTGCCAGCATCGCCGGGCCCCAATCCTACGAGCAGTACTTC.

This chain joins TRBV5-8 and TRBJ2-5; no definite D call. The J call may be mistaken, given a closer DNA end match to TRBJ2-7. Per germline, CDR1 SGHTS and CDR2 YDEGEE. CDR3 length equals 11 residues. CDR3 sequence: CASRLTYEQYF. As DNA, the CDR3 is TGTGCCAGCAGGTTGACCTACGAGCAGTACTTC.

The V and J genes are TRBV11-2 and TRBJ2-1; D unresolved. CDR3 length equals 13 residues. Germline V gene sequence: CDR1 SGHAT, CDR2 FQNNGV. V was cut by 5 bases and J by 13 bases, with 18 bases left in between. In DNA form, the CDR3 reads TGTGCCAGCAGCAAAGGAATCGGAGAGACCCAGTTCTTC. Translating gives CASSKGIGETQFF.

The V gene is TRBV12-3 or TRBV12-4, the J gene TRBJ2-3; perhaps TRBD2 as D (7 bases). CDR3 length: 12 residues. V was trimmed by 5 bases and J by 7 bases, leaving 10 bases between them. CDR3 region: CASSQGTNTQYF. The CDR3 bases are TGTGCCAGCAGTCAGGGGACTAATACGCAGTATTTT.

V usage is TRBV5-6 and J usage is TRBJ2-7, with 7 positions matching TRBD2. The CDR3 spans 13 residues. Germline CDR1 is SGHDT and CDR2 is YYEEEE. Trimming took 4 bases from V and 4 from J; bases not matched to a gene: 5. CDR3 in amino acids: CASSPAGRYEQYF. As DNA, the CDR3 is TGTGCCAGCAGCCCAGCGGGGCGGTACGAGCAGTACTTC. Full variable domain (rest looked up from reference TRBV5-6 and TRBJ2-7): DAGVTQSPTHLIKTRGQQVTLRCSPKSGHDTVSWYQQALGQGPQFIFQYYEEEERQRGNFPDRFSGHQFPNYSSELNVNALLLGDSALYLCASSPAGRYEQYFGPGTRLTVT.

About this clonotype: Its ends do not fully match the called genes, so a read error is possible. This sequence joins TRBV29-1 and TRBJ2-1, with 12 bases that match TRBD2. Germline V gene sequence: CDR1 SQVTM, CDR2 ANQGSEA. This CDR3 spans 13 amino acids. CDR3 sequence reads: CSVKLAGGNKQFF. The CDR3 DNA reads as TGCAGCGTCAAACTAGCGGGGGGCAATAAGCAGTTCTTC.

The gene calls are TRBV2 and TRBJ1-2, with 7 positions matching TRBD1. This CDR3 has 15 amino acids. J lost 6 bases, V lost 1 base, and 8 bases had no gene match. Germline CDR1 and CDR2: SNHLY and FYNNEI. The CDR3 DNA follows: TGTGCCAGCAGTGAAGGGGGACAGAGGCGGCATGGCTACACCTTC. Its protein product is CASSEGGQRRHGYTF.

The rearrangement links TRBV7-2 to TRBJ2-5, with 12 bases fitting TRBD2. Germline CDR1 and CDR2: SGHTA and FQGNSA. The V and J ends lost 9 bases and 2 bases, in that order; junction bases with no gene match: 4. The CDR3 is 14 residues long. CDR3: CARGGLAGQETQYF. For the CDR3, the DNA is TGTGCCAGGGGTGGACTAGCGGGACAAGAGACCCAGTACTTC.

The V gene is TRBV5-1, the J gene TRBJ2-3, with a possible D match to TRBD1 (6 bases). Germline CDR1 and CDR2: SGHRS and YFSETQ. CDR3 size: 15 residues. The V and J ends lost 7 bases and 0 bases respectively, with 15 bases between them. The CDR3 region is CASCPTGQSTDTQYF. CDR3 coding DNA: TGCGCCAGCTGTCCTACAGGACAGAGCACAGATACGCAGTATTTT. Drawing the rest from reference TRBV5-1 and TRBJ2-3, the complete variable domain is KAGVTQTPRYLIKTRGQQVTLSCSPISGHRSVSWYQQTPGQGLQFLFEYFSETQRNKGNFPGRFSGRQFSNSRSEMNVSTLELGDSALYLCASCPTGQSTDTQYFGPGTRLTVL.

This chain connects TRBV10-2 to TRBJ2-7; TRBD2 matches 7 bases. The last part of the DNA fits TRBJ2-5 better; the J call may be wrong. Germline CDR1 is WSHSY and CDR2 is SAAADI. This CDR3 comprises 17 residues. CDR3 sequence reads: CASSGRPAGWGPETQYF. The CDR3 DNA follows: TGCGCCAGCAGTGGGCGACCAGCGGGGTGGGGACCAGAGACCCAGTACTTC.

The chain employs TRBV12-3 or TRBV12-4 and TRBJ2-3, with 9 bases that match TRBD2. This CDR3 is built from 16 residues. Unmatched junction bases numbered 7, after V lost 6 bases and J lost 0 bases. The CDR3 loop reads CASSRGTSTSTDTQYF. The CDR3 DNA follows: TGTGCCAGCAGCCGTGGGACTAGCACTAGCACAGATACGCAGTATTTT.

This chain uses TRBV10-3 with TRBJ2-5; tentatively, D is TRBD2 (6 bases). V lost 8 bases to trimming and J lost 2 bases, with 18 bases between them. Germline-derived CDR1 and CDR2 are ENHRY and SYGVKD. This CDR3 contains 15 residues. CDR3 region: CAIGSQRADQETQYF. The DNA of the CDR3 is TGTGCCATCGGTTCCCAGCGGGCAGATCAAGAGACCCAGTACTTC.

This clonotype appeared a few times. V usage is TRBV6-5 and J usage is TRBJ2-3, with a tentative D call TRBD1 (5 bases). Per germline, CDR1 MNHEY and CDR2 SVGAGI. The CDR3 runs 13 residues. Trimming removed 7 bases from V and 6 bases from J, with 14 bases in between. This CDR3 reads CASNPAGSDTQYF. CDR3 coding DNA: TGTGCCAGCAATCCCGCAGGGTCTGATACGCAGTATTTT.

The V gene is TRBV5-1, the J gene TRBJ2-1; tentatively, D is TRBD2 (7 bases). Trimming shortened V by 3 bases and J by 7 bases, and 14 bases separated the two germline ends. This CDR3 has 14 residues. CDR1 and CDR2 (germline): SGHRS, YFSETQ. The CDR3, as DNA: TGCGCCAGCAGCTGGGGGGGGCCCCCTAATGAGCAGTTCTTC. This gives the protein CASSWGGPPNEQFF.

CDR3 nucleotides: TGCGCCAGCAGCCCGGCGTGGGGACGGGGGATCTATGGCTACACCTTC. This translates into CASSPAWGRGIYGYTF. The chain has TRBV4-1 and TRBJ1-2; a possible D gene is TRBD1 (5 bases). Trimming left V 4 bases short and J 4 bases short, with 19 bases between. Germline CDR1 is MGHRA and CDR2 is YSYEKL. The CDR3 length is 16 residues.

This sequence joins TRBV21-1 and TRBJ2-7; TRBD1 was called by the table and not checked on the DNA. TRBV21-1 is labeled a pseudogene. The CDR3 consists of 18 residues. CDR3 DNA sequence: TGTGCCAGCAGCAAAATTGAGACTCGGACAGGGGGAGTGAAGGAGCAGTACTTC. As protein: CASSKIETRTGGVKEQYF.

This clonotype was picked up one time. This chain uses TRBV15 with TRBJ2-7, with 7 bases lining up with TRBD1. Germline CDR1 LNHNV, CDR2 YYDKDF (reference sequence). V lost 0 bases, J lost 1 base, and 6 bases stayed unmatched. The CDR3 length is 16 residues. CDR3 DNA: TGTGCCACCAGCAGAGATCACGCGACAGGGTCCTACGAGCAGTACTTC. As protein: CATSRDHATGSYEQYF.

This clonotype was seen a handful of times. CDR3 DNA: TGTGCCAGCAGCCAAGATAGGGGTGAGCAGTTCTTC. The encoded protein is CASSQDRGEQFF. The chain carries TRBV3-1 and TRBJ2-1; a possible D gene is TRBD1 (5 bases). The germline V gene encodes CDR1 LGHDT and CDR2 YNNKEL (reference sequence). The CDR3 consists of 12 residues. Trimming shortened V by 0 bases and J by 9 bases, and 6 bases separated the two germline ends.

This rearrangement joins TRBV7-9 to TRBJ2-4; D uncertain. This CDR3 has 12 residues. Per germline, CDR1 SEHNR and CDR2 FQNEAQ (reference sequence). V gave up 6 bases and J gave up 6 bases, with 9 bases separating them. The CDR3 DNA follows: TGTGCCAGCAGTCGCCTCTCAAACATTCAGTACTTC. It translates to CASSRLSNIQYF.

As DNA, the CDR3 is TGTGCCAGCAGGACCACCACAGGGGGCCAAGCTAACTATGGCTACACCTTC. This codes for CASRTTTGGQANYGYTF. The chain recombines TRBV6-1 with TRBJ1-2; 9 nucleotides match TRBD1. The trim removed 6 bases at V and 0 bases at J, leaving 11 bases unmatched. Looked up from germline, CDR1 is MNHNS and CDR2 is SASEGT. The CDR3 contains 17 residues.